A selection of T cell receptor beta chains follows, all from one sample in a study of CD8+ T cells in alopecia areata. Libraries were prepared by immunoSEQ multiplex PCR; TCRdb keeps only in-frame clonotypes and omits some of them. The sample holds about 220,000 clones; about 57% are singletons and the top ten take about 1.4%. The starting material was CD4+ T cells sorted from blood, obtained at week 4, from a patient treated with tofacitinib. The receptors derive from a human donor with alopecia areata. The CDR3 runs from the conserved cysteine through the conserved F or W. A D gene is named only where the DNA matches it firmly. Only some rows state a clone size, as once, few, many or a class for expanded clones.

TRBJ2-2 | - | many | TRBV29-1 | TGCGGCTCAGATCTAGCGAACACCGGGGAGCTGTTTTTT | CGSDLANTGELFF
TRBJ2-3 | TRBD2 | few | TRBV10-3 | TGTGCCATCAGTACTAGCGGGGGGATTAAGACTAGCACAGATACGCAGTATTTT | CAISTSGGIKTSTDTQYF
TRBJ1-5 | - | - | TRBV30 | TGTGCCTGGAGTGAGGGAGACCAGCCCCAGCATTTT | CAWSEGDQPQHF
TRBJ2-2 | - | few | TRBV10-3 | TGTGCCATCAGTGAGAAGTTCGGGGGCGACTATCGGAACACCGGGGAGCTGTTTTTT | CAISEKFGGDYRNTGELFF
TRBJ1-2 | - | - | TRBV2 | TGTGCCAGACAAACTGGGGTCGGCTACACCTTC | CARQTGVGYTF
TRBJ2-1 | - | - | TRBV14 | TGTGCCAGCAGCCAAGATCTGAAAAATGAGCAGTTCTTC | CASSQDLKNEQFF
TRBJ2-3 | - | - | TRBV20-1 | TGCAGTGCTAGAGATACAGATACGCAGTATTTT | CSARDTDTQYF
TRBJ2-5 | TRBD2 | few | TRBV7-2 | TGTGCCAGCAGCTTAGACGGGAGGAGGGGTCAAGAGACCCAGTACTTC | CASSLDGRRGQETQYF
TRBJ2-1 | - | - | TRBV9 | TGTGCCAGCAGCGTAGGCTGGGGGGCCAATGAGCAGTTCTTC | CASSVGWGANEQFF
TRBJ1-5 | - | - | TRBV25-1 | TGTGCCAGCAGTGAAGGGCGGAGCAATCAGCCCCAGCATTTT | CASSEGRSNQPQHF
TRBJ2-7 | TRBD2 | few | TRBV6-5 | TGTGCCAGCAGATATAACAGCGGGACCTACGAGCAGTACTTC | CASRYNSGTYEQYF
TRBJ1-6 | - | few | TRBV6-6 | TGTGCCAGCAGTTTGAATTCACCCCTCCACTTT | CASSLNSPLHF
TRBJ2-2 | - | few | TRBV7-6 | TGTGCCAGCAGCTTAGCCATCCTGAACGGGGAGCTGTTTTTT | CASSLAILNGELFF
TRBJ2-1 | - | few | TRBV23-1 | TGCGCCAGCAGAAACCCCGACAGTTTGAAGTTCTTC | CASRNPDSLKFF
TRBJ2-7 | - | - | TRBV30 | TGTGCCTGGAGTAAACAGACCCACTTCTACGAGCAGTACTTC | CAWSKQTHFYEQYF
TRBJ2-3 | - | - | TRBV14 | TGTGCCAGCAGCCAAGGGTTGCGGGTGATGGTGGATACGCAGTATTTT | CASSQGLRVMVDTQYF
TRBJ1-4 | TRBD1 | few | TRBV2 | TGTGCCAGCAGCCGGGACAGGGGAACTGAAAAACTGTTTTTT | CASSRDRGTEKLFF